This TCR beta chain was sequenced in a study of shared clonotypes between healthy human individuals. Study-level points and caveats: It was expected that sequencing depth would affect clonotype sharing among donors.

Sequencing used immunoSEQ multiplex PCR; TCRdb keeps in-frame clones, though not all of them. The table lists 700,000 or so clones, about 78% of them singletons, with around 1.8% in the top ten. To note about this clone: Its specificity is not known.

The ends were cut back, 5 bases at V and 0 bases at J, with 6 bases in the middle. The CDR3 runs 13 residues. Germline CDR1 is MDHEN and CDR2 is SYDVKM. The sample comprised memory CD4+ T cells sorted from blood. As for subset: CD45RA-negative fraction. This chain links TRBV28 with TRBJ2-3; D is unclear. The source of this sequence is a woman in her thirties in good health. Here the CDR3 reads CASSRKSTDTQYF. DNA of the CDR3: TGTGCCAGCAGTCGAAAGAGCACAGATACGCAGTATTTT.